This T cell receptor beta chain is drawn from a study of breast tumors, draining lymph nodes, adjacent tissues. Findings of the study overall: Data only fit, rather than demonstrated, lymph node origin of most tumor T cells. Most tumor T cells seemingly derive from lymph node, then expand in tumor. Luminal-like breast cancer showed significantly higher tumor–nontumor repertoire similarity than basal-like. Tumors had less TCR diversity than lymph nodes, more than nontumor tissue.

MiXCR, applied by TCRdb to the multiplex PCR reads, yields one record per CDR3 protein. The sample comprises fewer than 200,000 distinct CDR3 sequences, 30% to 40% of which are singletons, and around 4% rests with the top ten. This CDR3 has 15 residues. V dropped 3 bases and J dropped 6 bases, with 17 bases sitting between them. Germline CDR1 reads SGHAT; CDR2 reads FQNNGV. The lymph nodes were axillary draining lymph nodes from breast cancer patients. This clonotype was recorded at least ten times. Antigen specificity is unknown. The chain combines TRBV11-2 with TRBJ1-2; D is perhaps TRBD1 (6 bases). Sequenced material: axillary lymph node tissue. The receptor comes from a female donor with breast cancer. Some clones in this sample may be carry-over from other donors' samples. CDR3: CASSFRGPEGHGYTF. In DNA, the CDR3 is TGTGCCAGCAGCTTCAGGGGTCCGGAAGGGCATGGCTACACCTTC. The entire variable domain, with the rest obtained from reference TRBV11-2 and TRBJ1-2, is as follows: EAGVAQSPRYKIIEKRQSVAFWCNPISGHATLYWYQQILGQGPKLLIQFQNNGVVDDSQLPKDRFSAERLKGVDSTLKIQPAKLEDSAVYLCASSFRGPEGHGYTFGSGTRLTVV.